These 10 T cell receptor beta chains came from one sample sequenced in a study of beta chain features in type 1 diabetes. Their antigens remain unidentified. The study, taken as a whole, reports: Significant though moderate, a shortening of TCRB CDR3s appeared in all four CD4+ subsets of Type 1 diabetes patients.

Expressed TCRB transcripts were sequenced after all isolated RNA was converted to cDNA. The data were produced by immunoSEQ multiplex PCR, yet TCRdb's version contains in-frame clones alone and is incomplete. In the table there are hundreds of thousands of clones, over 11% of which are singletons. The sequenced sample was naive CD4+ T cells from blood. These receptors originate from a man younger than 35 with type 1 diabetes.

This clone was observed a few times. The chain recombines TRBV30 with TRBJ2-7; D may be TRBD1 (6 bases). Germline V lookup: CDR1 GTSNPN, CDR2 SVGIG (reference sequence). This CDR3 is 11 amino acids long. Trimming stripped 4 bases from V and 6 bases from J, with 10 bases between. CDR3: CAWTIGGEQYF. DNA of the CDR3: TGTGCCTGGACCATAGGGGGCGAGCAGTACTTC.

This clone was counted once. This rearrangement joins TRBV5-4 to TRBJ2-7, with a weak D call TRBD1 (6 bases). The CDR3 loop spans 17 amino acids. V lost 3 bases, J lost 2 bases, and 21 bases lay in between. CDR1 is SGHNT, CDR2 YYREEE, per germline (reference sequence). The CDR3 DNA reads TGTGCCAGCAGCTCTTCCTCCGGGACACAGTTCACCTACGAGCAGTACTTC. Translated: CASSSSSGTQFTYEQYF.

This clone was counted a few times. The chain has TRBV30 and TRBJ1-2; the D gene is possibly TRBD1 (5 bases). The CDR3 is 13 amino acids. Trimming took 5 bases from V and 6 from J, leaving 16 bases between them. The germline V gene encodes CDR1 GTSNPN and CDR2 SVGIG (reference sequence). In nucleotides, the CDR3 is TGTGCCTGGGGATACCTGGGGGTGAATGGCTACACCTTC. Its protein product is CAWGYLGVNGYTF.

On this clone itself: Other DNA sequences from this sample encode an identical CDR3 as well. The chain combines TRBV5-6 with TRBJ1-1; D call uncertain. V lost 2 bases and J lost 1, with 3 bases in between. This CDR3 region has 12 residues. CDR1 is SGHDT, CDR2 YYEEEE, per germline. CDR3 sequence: CASSFRNTEAFF. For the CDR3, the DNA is TGTGCCAGCAGCTTTCGGAACACTGAAGCTTTCTTT.

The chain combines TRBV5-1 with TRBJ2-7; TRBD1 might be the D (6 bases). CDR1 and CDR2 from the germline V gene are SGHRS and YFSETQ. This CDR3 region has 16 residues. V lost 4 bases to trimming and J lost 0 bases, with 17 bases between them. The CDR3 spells CASSPGPTGTSYEQYF. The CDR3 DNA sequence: TGCGCCAGCAGCCCGGGACCCACAGGGACCTCCTACGAGCAGTACTTC.

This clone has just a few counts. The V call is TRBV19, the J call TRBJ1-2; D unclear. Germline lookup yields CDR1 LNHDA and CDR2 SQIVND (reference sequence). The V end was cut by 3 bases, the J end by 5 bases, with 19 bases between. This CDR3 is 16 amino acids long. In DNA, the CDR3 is TGTGCCAGTAGTATCCCCCTCCCGCAGGACGGGTATGGCTACACCTTC. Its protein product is CASSIPLPQDGYGYTF.

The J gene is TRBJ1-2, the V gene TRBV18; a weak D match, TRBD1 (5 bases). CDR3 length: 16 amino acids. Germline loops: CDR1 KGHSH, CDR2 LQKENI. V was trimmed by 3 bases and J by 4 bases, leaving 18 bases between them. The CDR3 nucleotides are TGTGCCAGCTCACCCCGGGACGGATCGAGTTCCTATGGCTACACCTTC. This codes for CASSPRDGSSSYGYTF.

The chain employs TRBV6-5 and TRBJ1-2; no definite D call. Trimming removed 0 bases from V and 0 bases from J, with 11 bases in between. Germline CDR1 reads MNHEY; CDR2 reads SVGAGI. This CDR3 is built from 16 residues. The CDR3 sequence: CASSYSRRVANYGYTF. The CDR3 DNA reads TGTGCCAGCAGTTACTCCCGTAGAGTAGCTAACTATGGCTACACCTTC.

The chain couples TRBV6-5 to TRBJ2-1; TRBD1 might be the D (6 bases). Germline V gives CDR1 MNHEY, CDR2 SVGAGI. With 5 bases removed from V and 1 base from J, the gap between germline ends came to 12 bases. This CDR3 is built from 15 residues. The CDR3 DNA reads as TGTGCCAGCAGTCGAACAGGGAAATCCTACAATGAGCAGTTCTTC. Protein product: CASSRTGKSYNEQFF.

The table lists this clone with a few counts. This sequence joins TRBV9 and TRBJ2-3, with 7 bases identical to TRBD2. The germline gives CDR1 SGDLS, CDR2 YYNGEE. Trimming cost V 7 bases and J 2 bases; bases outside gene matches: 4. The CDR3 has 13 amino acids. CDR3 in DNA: TGTGCCAGCGGGCTAGCGGCCACAGATACGCAGTATTTT. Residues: CASGLAATDTQYF.